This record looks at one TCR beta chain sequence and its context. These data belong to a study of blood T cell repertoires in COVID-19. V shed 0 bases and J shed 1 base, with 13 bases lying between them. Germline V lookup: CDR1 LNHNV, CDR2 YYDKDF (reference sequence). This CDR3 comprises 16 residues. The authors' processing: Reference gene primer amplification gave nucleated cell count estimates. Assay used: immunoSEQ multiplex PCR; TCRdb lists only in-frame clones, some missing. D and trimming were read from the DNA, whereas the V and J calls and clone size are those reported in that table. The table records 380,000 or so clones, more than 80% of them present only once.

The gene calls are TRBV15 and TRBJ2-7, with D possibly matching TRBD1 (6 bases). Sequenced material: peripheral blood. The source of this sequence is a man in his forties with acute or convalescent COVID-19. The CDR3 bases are TGTGCCACCAGCAGAGAGTGGGACACACAATCCTACGAGCAGTACTTC. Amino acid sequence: CATSREWDTQSYEQYF.